This T cell receptor (beta chain) was sequenced during a study of T cell changes during pregnancy in multiple sclerosis. The assay was immunoSEQ multiplex PCR, and TCRdb's table has in-frame clones only and misses some. There are 54,000 or so clones in the sample; 93% occur only once, and over 0.35% lies in the top ten. The CDR3 runs 11 residues. The V gene lost 4 bases and the J gene lost 8 bases, with 9 bases spanning the gap. Germline V gives CDR1 SGHNT, CDR2 YYREEE (reference sequence). J is TRBJ1-1 and V is TRBV5-4; D gene unclear. The receptor was isolated from a female donor with multiple sclerosis, enrolled in a pregnancy study. The sample was CD4+ T cells from peripheral blood mononuclear cells, taken before pregnancy. This CDR3 is CASSNREEAFF. CDR3 coding DNA: TGTGCCAGCAGCAACCGGGAGGAAGCTTTCTTT.